This T cell receptor beta chain appears in the sequencing data of a study of blood T cell repertoires in COVID-19. On the study more broadly: Specimens from acute and convalescent COVID-19 originated in the United States, Italy and Spain.

Some clones are missing from TCRdb's copy, which holds only in-frame ones; the method was immunoSEQ multiplex PCR. The sample holds 70,000 to 100,000 clones, around 88% seen once. Germline assignment: CDR1 SGHTS and CDR2 YDEGEE. The length of the CDR3 is 14 residues. Trimming took 4 bases from V and 11 from J; bases not matched to a gene: 6. The genes are TRBV5-8 and TRBJ1-4, with 12 bases identical to TRBD1. The sample consisted of peripheral blood. This sequence originates from a woman between 65 and 79 years old with acute or convalescent COVID-19. CDR3: CASSPRDRGLKLFF. The CDR3 DNA reads TGTGCCAGCAGCCCTCGGGACAGGGGGCTGAAACTGTTTTTT.